Each of the 5 T cell receptor beta chains below was sequenced from the same sample in a study of blood T cells in healthy people across ages. A J-beta primer mix and a sample-barcoded 5' primer were used in a second PCR of about 7 to 12 cycles. TCRdb reprocessed the 5' RACE reads via MiXCR and lists one record per CDR3 protein. The table includes about 1.6 million distinct CDR3 sequences, roughly a third detected once. Material: blood. These receptors came from a woman aged 30 to 39 in good health.

This clonotype was recorded many times. The chain links TRBV29-1 to TRBJ2-3; 7 nucleotides agree with TRBD2. The trim removed 2 bases at V and 4 bases at J, leaving 9 bases unmatched. CDR1 SQVTM and CDR2 ANQGSEA come from the germline V gene. The CDR3 is 15 amino acids. CDR3: CSVERGLSLSDTQYF. The DNA of the CDR3 is TGCAGCGTTGAAAGGGGACTAAGCCTATCAGATACGCAGTATTTT.

V and J are TRBV28 and TRBJ2-5; 9 nucleotides agree with TRBD1. From germline, CDR1 is MDHEN and CDR2 SYDVKM. The CDR3 length is 18 residues. With V trimmed by 1 base and J by 0 bases, 9 bases remained unmatched. Written as DNA, the CDR3 is TGTGCCAGCAGTTTATTCACAGGGGGCCGCAGGCACCAAGAGACCCAGTACTTC. Its protein is CASSLFTGGRRHQETQYF.

The V call is TRBV30, the J call TRBJ1-5; D remains ambiguous. The CDR3 length is 13 residues. Germline CDR1 reads GTSNPN; CDR2 reads SVGIG (reference sequence). Trimming stripped 0 bases from V and 5 bases from J, with 8 bases between. The CDR3 reads CAWSVAEYQPQHF. CDR3 DNA: TGTGCCTGGAGTGTAGCGGAATATCAGCCCCAGCATTTT.

DNA of the CDR3: TGCAGTGCAATGGGAGCAGGGGGCTATTTTGGCTACACCTTC. This sequence encodes CSAMGAGGYFGYTF. The chain carries TRBV20-1 and TRBJ1-2, with 8 bases matching TRBD1. The CDR3 loop spans 14 amino acids. Germline lookup yields CDR1 DFQATT and CDR2 SNEGSKA (reference sequence). Losses at the gene ends were 6 bases for V and 7 bases for J; bases not matched to a gene: 13.

V is TRBV4-1 and J is TRBJ2-3; no clear D. Germline CDR1 and CDR2: MGHRA and YSYEKL. The CDR3 is 17 amino acids. The ends were cut back, 2 bases at V and 2 bases at J, with 17 bases in the middle. CDR3 sequence reads: CASSQFTTGLDTDTQYF. The DNA of the CDR3 is TGCGCCAGCAGCCAATTTACAACGGGTCTAGACACAGATACGCAGTATTTT.